This T cell receptor beta chain was obtained from a study of OX40 agonist ivuxolimab in advanced cancers. Overall study context: Patients received ivuxolimab, an agonistic anti-OX40 (CD134) antibody. While on treatment, patients had intravenous ivuxolimab at 0.01 to 10 mg/kg every 2 weeks. Findings of the study overall: The work left the antigen specificity of expanded peripheral T cells undetermined. Partial responders treated at 0.1-3.0 mg/kg exhibited clonal expansion among the lowest measured.

The CDR3 runs 14 residues. V was cut by 0 bases and J by 7 bases, with 7 bases left in between. Germline V gene data show CDR1 as SGHTA and CDR2 as FQGNSA. This clone has only one observation. Antigen specificity is unknown. Libraries were prepared by immunoSEQ multiplex PCR; TCRdb keeps only in-frame clonotypes and omits some of them. The sample yields roughly 60,000 clones, approximately 80% seen once. The sequencing here drew on CD4+ or CD8+ T cells sorted from blood, taken in a trial of the OX40 agonist ivuxolimab. This chain uses TRBV7-2 with TRBJ1-6; the D is unclear. The receptor's source is an adult with an advanced solid tumor such as melanoma, head and neck, liver or kidney cancer. CDR3 bases: TGTGCCAGCAGCTTAGCAGGGTCCAATTCACCCCTCCACTTT. Protein product: CASSLAGSNSPLHF.